The clone carrying this TCR beta chain was counted a few times. TCRdb fed the 5' RACE reads into MiXCR, producing one record per CDR3 protein. Of some 250,000 distinct CDR3 sequences listed, roughly 7.1% were seen once; the top ten hold roughly 14%. Germline V CDR1 and CDR2: SGDLS, YYNGEE. The CDR3 spans 15 residues. The trim removed 1 base at V and 4 bases at J, leaving 6 bases unmatched. The data stem from a study of identical twins. The same sample was also used in a study of T cells expressing NK-cell markers. As that study records: TCR beta repertoires came from sorted CD3+CD56+NKG2C+, CD3+CD56+NKG2C- and CD3+CD56-NKG2C+ T cells.

V usage is TRBV9 and J usage is TRBJ2-3; 7 positions agree with TRBD2. Sequencing was performed on CD8+ T cells sorted from blood. The sequence derives from a woman in her late teens or twenties in good health. The CDR3 DNA reads as TGTGCCAGCAGCGTATACAGCGGGATGGCAGATACGCAGTATTTT. It encodes CASSVYSGMADTQYF.